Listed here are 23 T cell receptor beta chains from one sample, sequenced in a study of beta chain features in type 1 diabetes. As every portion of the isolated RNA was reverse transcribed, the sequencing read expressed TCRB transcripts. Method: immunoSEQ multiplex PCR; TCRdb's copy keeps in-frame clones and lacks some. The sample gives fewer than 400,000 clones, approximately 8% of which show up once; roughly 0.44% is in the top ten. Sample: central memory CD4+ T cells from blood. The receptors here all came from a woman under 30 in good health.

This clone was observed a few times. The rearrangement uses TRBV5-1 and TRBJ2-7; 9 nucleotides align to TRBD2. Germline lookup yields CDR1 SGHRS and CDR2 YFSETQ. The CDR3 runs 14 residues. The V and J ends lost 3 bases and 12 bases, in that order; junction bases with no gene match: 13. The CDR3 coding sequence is TGCGCCAGCAGCTCCGTAGCGGGAGCGAACTCGTTGTACTTC. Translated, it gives CASSSVAGANSLYF.

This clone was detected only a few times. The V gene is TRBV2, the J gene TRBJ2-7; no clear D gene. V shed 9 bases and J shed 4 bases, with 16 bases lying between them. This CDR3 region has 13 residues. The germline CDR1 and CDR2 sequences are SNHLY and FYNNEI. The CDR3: CASQIGRSYEQYF. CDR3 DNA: TGTGCCAGTCAAATCGGGCGTTCTTACGAGCAGTACTTC.

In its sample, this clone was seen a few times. The CDR3 is CATRLGTSGKYEQFF. CDR3 coding DNA: TGTGCCACCAGGCTAGGGACTAGCGGGAAGTATGAGCAGTTCTTC. The rearrangement joins TRBV15 to TRBJ2-1; 13 nucleotides align to TRBD2. Germline V CDR1 and CDR2: LNHNV, YYDKDF (reference sequence). V was clipped by 6 bases and J by 8 bases; unmatched bases: 7. The CDR3 has 15 residues.

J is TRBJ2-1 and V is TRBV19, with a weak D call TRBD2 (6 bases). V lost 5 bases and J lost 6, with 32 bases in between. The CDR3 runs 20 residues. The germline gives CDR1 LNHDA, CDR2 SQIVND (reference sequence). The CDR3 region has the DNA TGTGCCAGTAGTTCCCAACTTCTAAACCGAAAGACTAGTTGGGGCAATGAGCAGTTCTTC. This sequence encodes CASSSQLLNRKTSWGNEQFF.

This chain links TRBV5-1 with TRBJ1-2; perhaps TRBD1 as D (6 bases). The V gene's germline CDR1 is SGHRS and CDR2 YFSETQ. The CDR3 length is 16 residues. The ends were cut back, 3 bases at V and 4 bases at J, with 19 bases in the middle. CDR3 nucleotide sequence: TGCGCCAGCAGCTCGGCCCCGGGACAAACGGGCTATGGCTACACCTTC. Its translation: CASSSAPGQTGYGYTF.

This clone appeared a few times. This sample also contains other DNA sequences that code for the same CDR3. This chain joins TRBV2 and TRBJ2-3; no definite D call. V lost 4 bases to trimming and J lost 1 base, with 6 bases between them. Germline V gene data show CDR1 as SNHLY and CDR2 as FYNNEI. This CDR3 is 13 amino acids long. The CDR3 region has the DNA TGTGCCAGCAGTGCGCAGGGCACAGATACGCAGTATTTT. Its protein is CASSAQGTDTQYF.

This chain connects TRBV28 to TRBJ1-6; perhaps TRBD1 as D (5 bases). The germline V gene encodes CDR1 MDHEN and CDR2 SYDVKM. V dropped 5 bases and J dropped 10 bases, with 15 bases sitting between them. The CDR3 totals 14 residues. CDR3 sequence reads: CASSTARDGSPLHF. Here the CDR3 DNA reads TGTGCCAGCAGTACGGCCAGGGACGGCTCACCCCTCCACTTT.

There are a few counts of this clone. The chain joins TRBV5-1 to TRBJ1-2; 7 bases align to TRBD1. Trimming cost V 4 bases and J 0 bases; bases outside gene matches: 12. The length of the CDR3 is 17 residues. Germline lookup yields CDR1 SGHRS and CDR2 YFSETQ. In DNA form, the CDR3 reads TGCGCCAGCAGCGGGGACCAGGGGGACCACTCTAACTATGGCTACACCTTC. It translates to CASSGDQGDHSNYGYTF. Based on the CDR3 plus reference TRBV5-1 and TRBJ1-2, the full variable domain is KAGVTQTPRYLIKTRGQQVTLSCSPISGHRSVSWYQQTPGQGLQFLFEYFSETQRNKGNFPGRFSGRQFSNSRSEMNVSTLELGDSALYLCASSGDQGDHSNYGYTFGSGTRLTVV.

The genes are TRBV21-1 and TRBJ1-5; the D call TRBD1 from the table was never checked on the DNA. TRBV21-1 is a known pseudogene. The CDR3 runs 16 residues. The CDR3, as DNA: TGTGCCAGCAGCGGACTCTTCGACAGGGTCAATCAGCCCCAGCATTTT. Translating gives CASSGLFDRVNQPQHF.

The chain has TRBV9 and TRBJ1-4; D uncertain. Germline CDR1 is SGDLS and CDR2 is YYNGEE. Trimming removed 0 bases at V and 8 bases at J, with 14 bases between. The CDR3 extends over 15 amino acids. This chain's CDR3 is CASSVGLGVQEKLFF. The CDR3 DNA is TGTGCCAGCAGCGTAGGTCTCGGGGTGCAGGAAAAACTGTTTTTT.

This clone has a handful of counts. This chain's CDR3 is CASSSWDRSYNEQFF. In nucleotides, the CDR3 is TGTGCCAGCAGTTCTTGGGACAGGTCCTACAATGAGCAGTTCTTC. The V call is TRBV27, the J call TRBJ2-1; TRBD1 aligns across 8 bases. V lost 4 bases and J lost 1; bases outside the gene matches: 3. The CDR3 length is 15 residues. Germline CDR1 and CDR2: MNHEY and SMNVEV (reference sequence).

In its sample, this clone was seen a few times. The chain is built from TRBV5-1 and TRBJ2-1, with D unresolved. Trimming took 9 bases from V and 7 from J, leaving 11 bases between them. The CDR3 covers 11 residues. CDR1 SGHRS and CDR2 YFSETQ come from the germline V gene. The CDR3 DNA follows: TGCGCCACCTGCCCCGTTAATGAGCAGTTCTTC. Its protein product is CATCPVNEQFF.

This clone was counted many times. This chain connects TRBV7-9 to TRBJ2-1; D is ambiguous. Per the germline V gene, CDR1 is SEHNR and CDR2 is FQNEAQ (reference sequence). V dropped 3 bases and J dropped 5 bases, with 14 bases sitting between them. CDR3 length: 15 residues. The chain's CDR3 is CASSFDPRVNNEQFF. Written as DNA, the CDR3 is TGTGCCAGCAGCTTTGACCCTAGGGTGAACAATGAGCAGTTCTTC.

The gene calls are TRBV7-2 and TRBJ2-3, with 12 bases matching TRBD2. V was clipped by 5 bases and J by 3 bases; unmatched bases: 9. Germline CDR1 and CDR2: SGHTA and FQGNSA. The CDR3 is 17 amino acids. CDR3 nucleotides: TGTGCCAGCAGCGCCCGACTAGCGGGAGACAGGACAGATACGCAGTATTTT. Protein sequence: CASSARLAGDRTDTQYF. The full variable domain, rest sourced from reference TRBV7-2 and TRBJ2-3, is GAGVSQSPSNKVTEKGKDVELRCDPISGHTALYWYRQSLGQGLEFLIYFQGNSAPDKSGLPSDRFSAERTGGSVSTLTIQRTQQEDSAVYLCASSARLAGDRTDTQYFGPGTRLTVL.

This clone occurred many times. The CDR3 DNA sequence: TGTGCCAGCAGCCTCCGTTGGACAGATGGCTACACCTTC. This gives the protein CASSLRWTDGYTF. The chain employs TRBV28 and TRBJ1-2; possible D gene TRBD1, 6 bases. This CDR3 has 13 amino acids. Per the germline V gene, CDR1 is MDHEN and CDR2 is SYDVKM. V gave up 6 bases and J gave up 6 bases, with 14 bases separating them.

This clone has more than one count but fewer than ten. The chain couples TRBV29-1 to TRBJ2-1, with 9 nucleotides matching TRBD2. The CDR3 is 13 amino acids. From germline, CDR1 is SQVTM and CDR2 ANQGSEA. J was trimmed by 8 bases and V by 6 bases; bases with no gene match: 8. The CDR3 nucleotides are TGCAGCGTGGCGCTAGCGGGATCCCATGAGCAGTTCTTC. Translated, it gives CSVALAGSHEQFF.

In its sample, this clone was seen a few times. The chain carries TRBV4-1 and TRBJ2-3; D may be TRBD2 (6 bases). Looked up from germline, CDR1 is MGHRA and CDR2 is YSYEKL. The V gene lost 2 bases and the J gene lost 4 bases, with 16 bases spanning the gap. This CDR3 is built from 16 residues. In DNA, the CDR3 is TGCGCCAGCAGCCAATCGGTCGGGAGCACGGCAGATACGCAGTATTTT. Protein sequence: CASSQSVGSTADTQYF.

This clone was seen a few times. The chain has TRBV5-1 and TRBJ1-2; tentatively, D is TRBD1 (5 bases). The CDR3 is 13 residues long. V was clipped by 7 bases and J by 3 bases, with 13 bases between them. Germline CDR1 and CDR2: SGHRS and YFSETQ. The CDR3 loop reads CASRPGGDYGYTF. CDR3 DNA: TGCGCCAGCCGCCCTGGGGGGGACTATGGCTACACCTTC. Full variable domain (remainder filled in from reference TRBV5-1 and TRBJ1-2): KAGVTQTPRYLIKTRGQQVTLSCSPISGHRSVSWYQQTPGQGLQFLFEYFSETQRNKGNFPGRFSGRQFSNSRSEMNVSTLELGDSALYLCASRPGGDYGYTFGSGTRLTVV.

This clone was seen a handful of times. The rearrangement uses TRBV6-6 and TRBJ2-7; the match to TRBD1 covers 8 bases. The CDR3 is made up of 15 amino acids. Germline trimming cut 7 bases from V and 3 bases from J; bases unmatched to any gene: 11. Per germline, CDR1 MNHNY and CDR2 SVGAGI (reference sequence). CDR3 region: CASKNGQGEGYEQYF. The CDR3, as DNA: TGTGCCAGCAAAAACGGACAGGGTGAGGGCTACGAGCAGTACTTC.

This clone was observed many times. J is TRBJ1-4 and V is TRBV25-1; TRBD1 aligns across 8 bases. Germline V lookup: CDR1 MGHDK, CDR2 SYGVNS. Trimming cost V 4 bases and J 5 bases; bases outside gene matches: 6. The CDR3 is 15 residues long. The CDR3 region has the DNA TGTGCCAGCAGTGGCCAGACAGGGGCGAATGAAAAACTGTTTTTT. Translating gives CASSGQTGANEKLFF.

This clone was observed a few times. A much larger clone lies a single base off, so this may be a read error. The CDR3 nucleotides are TGTGCCAGCAGTTTTGGAGTGTATAGTCACACTGAAGCTTTCTTT. Translating it yields CASSFGVYSHTEAFF. The chain links TRBV28 to TRBJ1-1; no reliable D call. Trimming left V 3 bases short and J 3 bases short, with 14 bases between. Germline V gene data show CDR1 as MDHEN and CDR2 as SYDVKM. CDR3 length: 15 residues.

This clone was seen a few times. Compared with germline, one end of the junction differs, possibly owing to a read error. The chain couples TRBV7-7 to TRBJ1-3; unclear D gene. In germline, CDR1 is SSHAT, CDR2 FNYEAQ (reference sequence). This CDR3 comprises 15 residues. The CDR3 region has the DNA TGTGCTAGCAGCTTAGGTATAGACTCTGGAAACACCATATATTTT. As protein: CASSLGIDSGNTIYF.

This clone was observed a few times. The CDR3 DNA sequence: TGCGCCAGCGGGGGTCAGGACACCGGGGAGCTGTTTTTT. The encoded protein is CASGGQDTGELFF. The V call is TRBV4-3, the J call TRBJ2-2; D tentatively fits TRBD1 or TRBD2 (5 bases each). Trimming left V 8 bases short and J 3 bases short, with 10 bases between. This CDR3 is built from 13 residues. Germline lookup yields CDR1 LGHNA and CDR2 YSLEER.